What follows are 27 T cell receptor beta chains derived from one specimen sequenced in a study of blood T cell repertoires in COVID-19. Data came from immunoSEQ multiplex PCR; TCRdb stores just in-frame clones and leaves some out. Here the sample spans about 130,000 clones, around 86% being singletons. Sequenced sample: peripheral blood. The receptor set was obtained from a man aged 60-69 years with acute or convalescent COVID-19.

The rearrangement uses TRBV5-1 and TRBJ1-1; maybe TRBD1 (5 bases). Trimming took off 3 bases at V and 2 bases at J, with 11 bases between the two ends. There are 14 residues in the CDR3. CDR1 is SGHRS and CDR2 is YFSETQ in the germline V gene. This CDR3 is CASSSPGGNTEAFF. The CDR3 DNA sequence: TGCGCCAGCAGCTCCCCGGGGGGAAACACTGAAGCTTTCTTT.

The V call is TRBV29-1, the J call TRBJ2-3; 8 nucleotides align to TRBD2. The trim removed 4 bases at V and 0 bases at J, leaving 3 bases unmatched. The CDR3 is 14 residues long. Germline loops: CDR1 SQVTM, CDR2 ANQGSEA. The CDR3 DNA reads TGCAGCGTTGCCCGGGGGGGGAGCACAGATACGCAGTATTTT. This gives the protein CSVARGGSTDTQYF.

The rearrangement joins TRBV5-1 to TRBJ2-3; 9 bases are shared with TRBD2. Looked up from germline, CDR1 is SGHRS and CDR2 is YFSETQ. The CDR3 spans 17 residues. Trimming removed 0 bases from V and 2 bases from J; junction bases left unmatched: 7. The CDR3 DNA follows: TGCGCCAGCAGCTTGGGGGCCGGGACTAGCCCCACAGATACGCAGTATTTT. This translates into CASSLGAGTSPTDTQYF.

The chain has TRBV6-4 and TRBJ1-2; D remains ambiguous. Germline lookup yields CDR1 MRHNA and CDR2 SNTAGT. This CDR3 has 13 residues. V gave up 2 bases and J gave up 8 bases, with 12 bases separating them. CDR3 sequence: CASSDVVGFGYTF. The CDR3 DNA reads as TGTGCCAGCAGTGACGTGGTGGGCTTCGGCTACACCTTC.

The table lists this clone with a few counts. The V call is TRBV25-1, the J call TRBJ1-2; 7 bases line up with TRBD1. CDR1 MGHDK and CDR2 SYGVNS come from the germline V gene. CDR3 length: 14 residues. With V trimmed by 2 bases and J by 5 bases, 5 bases remained unmatched. CDR3 sequence reads: CASSEGGRGYGYTF. For the CDR3, the DNA is TGTGCCAGCAGTGAAGGTGGCAGGGGGTATGGCTACACCTTC.

CDR3 nucleotide sequence: TGTGCCAGTAGTGTCCCCTACAGGGGCGGCAATCAGCCCCAGCATTTT. This codes for CASSVPYRGGNQPQHF. This chain links TRBV19 with TRBJ1-5; 7 bases map to TRBD1. The CDR3 totals 16 residues. The V gene end was trimmed by 5 bases and the J gene end by 2 bases; junction bases not matched to a gene: 9. The germline V gene has CDR1 LNHDA and CDR2 SQIVND (reference sequence). Drawing the rest from reference TRBV19 and TRBJ1-5, the complete variable domain is DGGITQSPKYLFRKEGQNVTLSCEQNLNHDAMYWYRQDPGQGLRLIYYSQIVNDFQKGDIAEGYSVSREKKESFPLTVTSAQKNPTAFYLCASSVPYRGGNQPQHFGDGTRLSIL.

This chain connects TRBV29-1 to TRBJ2-7, with D perhaps TRBD1 (5 bases). The CDR3 loop spans 15 amino acids. CDR1 is SQVTM and CDR2 is ANQGSEA in the germline V gene. The V gene lost 7 bases and the J gene lost 3 bases, with 22 bases spanning the gap. The CDR3 spells CSAQNRSRGHYEQYF. The CDR3 DNA sequence: TGCAGCGCACAAAATAGATCAAGGGGTCACTACGAGCAGTACTTC.

This chain uses TRBV19 with TRBJ1-1, with a possible D match to TRBD1 (6 bases). Germline loops: CDR1 LNHDA, CDR2 SQIVND (reference sequence). The CDR3 is made up of 16 amino acids. V was pared by 5 bases and J by 5 bases, with 21 bases between. CDR3 loop: CASSVSTGGARTEAFF. The CDR3 DNA reads as TGTGCCAGTAGTGTCTCGACGGGGGGGGCGCGAACTGAAGCTTTCTTT.

In its sample, this clone was seen once. The J gene is TRBJ2-7, the V gene TRBV5-1; 8 bases agree with TRBD2. Germline loops: CDR1 SGHRS, CDR2 YFSETQ. The ends lost 3 bases at V and 0 bases at J; junction bases unmatched: 5. The CDR3 sequence is 15 residues long. As DNA, the CDR3 is TGCGCCAGCAGCTCCGGGGGGGGGAGCTCCTACGAGCAGTACTTC. It encodes CASSSGGGSSYEQYF.

A few counts support this clone. The chain couples TRBV2 to TRBJ1-2; 9 bases map to TRBD1. Germline values: CDR1 SNHLY, CDR2 FYNNEI. The V gene end was trimmed by 5 bases and the J gene end by 6 bases; junction bases not matched to a gene: 4. There are 13 residues in the CDR3. CDR3 region: CASSIRDRDGYTF. The CDR3 DNA reads TGTGCCAGCAGTATACGGGACAGGGATGGCTACACCTTC.

The chain couples TRBV11-2 to TRBJ2-6; D perhaps matches TRBD1 (6 bases). CDR1 is SGHAT and CDR2 is FQNNGV in the germline V gene. There are 16 residues in the CDR3. Trimming removed 3 bases at V and 0 bases at J, with 9 bases between. CDR3 in DNA: TGTGCCAGCAGCTTCTACAGGGACTCTGGGGCCAACGTCCTGACTTTC. It specifies CASSFYRDSGANVLTF.

The chain carries TRBV2 and TRBJ1-2; tentative D call: TRBD1 (5 bases). CDR1 and CDR2 from the germline V gene are SNHLY and FYNNEI. The CDR3 loop spans 13 amino acids. The germline V and J ends were trimmed by 8 bases and 7 bases, with 17 bases remaining between them. Here the CDR3 reads CASGKGRVGGYTF. DNA for the CDR3: TGTGCCAGCGGCAAGGGGCGCGTTGGTGGCTACACCTTC.

The V gene is TRBV2, the J gene TRBJ1-4, with no clear D. V dropped 7 bases and J dropped 6 bases, with 6 bases sitting between them. The CDR3 spans 11 residues. The germline V gene has CDR1 SNHLY and CDR2 FYNNEI. The CDR3 nucleotides are TGTGCCAGCAACTATTATGAAAAACTGTTTTTT. Its protein is CASNYYEKLFF. Full variable domain (rest looked up from reference TRBV2 and TRBJ1-4): EPEVTQTPSHQVTQMGQEVILRCVPISNHLYFYWYRQILGQKVEFLVSFYNNEISEKSEIFDDQFSVERPDGSNFTLKIRSTKLEDSAMYFCASNYYEKLFFGSGTQLSVL.

The chain couples TRBV28 to TRBJ1-2; 7 positions match TRBD1. V gave up 5 bases and J gave up 8 bases; unmatched junction bases: 17. The CDR3 has 16 residues. Germline lookup yields CDR1 MDHEN and CDR2 SYDVKM. The CDR3 reads CASSAGTAFTPGGYTF. As DNA, the CDR3 is TGTGCCAGCAGTGCCGGGACAGCCTTCACCCCGGGAGGCTACACCTTC.

The rearrangement uses TRBV2 and TRBJ2-7, with 10 nucleotides matching TRBD1. This CDR3 region has 16 residues. Germline CDR1 reads SNHLY; CDR2 reads FYNNEI. V dropped 9 bases and J dropped 5; count of bases not matched to a gene: 16. CDR3 in DNA: TGTGCCAGGGGAGGCCGTCCCGGGACAGGGGATCACGAGCAGTACTTC. Translating it yields CARGGRPGTGDHEQYF.

The chain employs TRBV7-2 and TRBJ1-1, with TRBD1 matching 8 bases. This CDR3 has 16 amino acids. CDR1 and CDR2 (germline): SGHTA, FQGNSA. V lost 5 bases, J lost 5 bases, and 13 bases stayed unmatched. The CDR3 loop reads CASSPTSRGRMTEAFF. The CDR3 DNA reads TGTGCCAGCAGCCCAACCTCCAGGGGGCGGATGACTGAAGCTTTCTTT.

Points on this clone: The same CDR3 is also encoded by other DNA sequences in this sample. V and J are TRBV20-1 and TRBJ1-5, with 8 bases lining up with TRBD1. J was trimmed by 7 bases and V by 3 bases; bases with no gene match: 8. Germline lookup yields CDR1 DFQATT and CDR2 SNEGSKA (reference sequence). The CDR3 is 14 residues long. CDR3: CSASRQGAGQPQHF. CDR3 DNA sequence: TGCAGTGCTAGTAGGCAGGGGGCAGGGCAGCCCCAGCATTTT.

The chain has TRBV30 and TRBJ2-1; D is perhaps TRBD2 (6 bases). The CDR3 loop spans 13 amino acids. Germline values: CDR1 GTSNPN, CDR2 SVGIG (reference sequence). V lost 4 bases and J 9 bases, leaving 16 bases between the germline ends. CDR3 DNA: TGTGCCTGGACCCAAATGGGACTTCTTGAGCAGTTCTTC. It encodes CAWTQMGLLEQFF.

The V and J genes are TRBV11-2 and TRBJ2-7; D uncertain. Germline V gene sequence: CDR1 SGHAT, CDR2 FQNNGV. V gave up 1 base and J gave up 6 bases, with 7 bases separating them. The CDR3 loop spans 12 amino acids. The CDR3 here is CASSLVPTEQYF. The CDR3 bases are TGTGCCAGCAGCTTAGTTCCTACCGAGCAGTACTTC.

V and J are TRBV2 and TRBJ1-2; unclear D gene. V lost 7 bases and J lost 3, with 15 bases in between. Germline values: CDR1 SNHLY, CDR2 FYNNEI. The CDR3 spans 14 residues. The CDR3 region is CASKAAEGDYGYTF. CDR3 DNA sequence: TGTGCCAGCAAGGCGGCGGAGGGTGACTATGGCTACACCTTC.

CDR3 in amino acids: CASSSGLTAYEQYF. CDR3 DNA sequence: TGTGCCAGCTCATCGGGACTGACGGCCTACGAGCAGTACTTC. The gene calls are TRBV18 and TRBJ2-7, with D perhaps TRBD2 (6 bases). The V end was cut by 5 bases, the J end by 2 bases, with 13 bases between. The CDR3 extends over 14 amino acids. Germline values: CDR1 KGHSH, CDR2 LQKENI.

The rearrangement links TRBV24-1 to TRBJ2-1; the D gene is possibly TRBD2 (5 bases). CDR1 is KGHDR, CDR2 SFDVKD, per germline. V was trimmed by 4 bases and J by 6 bases, leaving 9 bases between them. The CDR3 is made up of 13 amino acids. CDR3 sequence (DNA): TGTGCCACCAGTGAGCGCGGGCCCAATGAGCAGTTCTTC. Its translation is CATSERGPNEQFF.

V and J are TRBV7-9 and TRBJ1-1; D is uncertain. The CDR3 has 14 residues. V gave up 5 bases and J gave up 0 bases, with 10 bases separating them. From germline, CDR1 is SEHNR and CDR2 FQNEAQ (reference sequence). CDR3: CASSPNGMNTEAFF. For the CDR3, the DNA is TGTGCCAGCAGCCCTAACGGGATGAACACTGAAGCTTTCTTT.

The rearrangement uses TRBV4-1 and TRBJ2-1, with D possibly being TRBD2 (5 bases). V was clipped by 0 bases and J by 2 bases, with 14 bases between them. This CDR3 is built from 17 residues. Germline-derived CDR1 and CDR2 are MGHRA and YSYEKL. The CDR3 nucleotides are TGCGCCAGCAGCCAAGAAGGAGGCGCGGTCCCCTACAATGAGCAGTTCTTC. Translation gives CASSQEGGAVPYNEQFF.

CDR3 sequence: CASSYRDGNTIYF. The CDR3 DNA reads TGTGCCAGCAGCTACAGGGACGGAAACACCATATATTTT. The chain joins TRBV11-3 to TRBJ1-3; possibly TRBD1 for D (6 bases). V was cut by 4 bases and J by 4 bases, with 8 bases left in between. CDR3 length: 13 residues. Germline lookup yields CDR1 SGHNT and CDR2 YENEEA.

The chain carries TRBV3-1 (or the pseudogene TRBV3-2) and TRBJ2-1; the match to TRBD2 covers 12 bases. The CDR3 spans 16 residues. Germline loops: CDR1 LGHDT, CDR2 YNNKEL (reference sequence). V lost 2 bases to trimming and J lost 8 bases; unmatched junction nucleotides: 7. This CDR3 reads CASSQRASGRGDEQFF. In DNA form, the CDR3 reads TGTGCCAGCAGCCAACGCGCTAGCGGGAGGGGCGATGAGCAGTTCTTC.

The genes are TRBV5-1 and TRBJ1-1; D possibly corresponds to TRBD1 (5 bases). The V end lost 3 bases, the J end lost 2 bases, and 11 bases lay between the germline ends. The CDR3 has 14 amino acids. In germline, CDR1 is SGHRS, CDR2 YFSETQ. The chain's CDR3 is CASSWQGLNTEAFF. CDR3 DNA sequence: TGCGCCAGCAGCTGGCAGGGACTTAACACTGAAGCTTTCTTT.